The 21 T cell receptor beta chains reported below all come from one sample, sequenced in a study of CD8+ T cells in alopecia areata. It was cDNA, reverse transcribed from extracted RNA, that served as the sequencing template. The assay was immunoSEQ multiplex PCR, and TCRdb's table has in-frame clones only and misses some. The sample lists approximately 180,000 clones; 40% to 65% were seen once. Treatment denoted: oral pan-JAK inhibitor, 5-10 mg twice daily. Sequenced here: CD8+ T cells sorted from blood, sampled at week 24, from a patient treated with tofacitinib. The receptors shown here come from a human donor with alopecia areata.

The sample holds a few counts of this clone. The gene calls are TRBV6-5 and TRBJ1-4, with 9 bases lining up with TRBD1. Germline V gives CDR1 MNHEY, CDR2 SVGAGI. V shed 5 bases and J 8 bases; nucleotides not matched to a gene: 6. The CDR3 has 14 residues. The CDR3, as DNA: TGTGCCAGCAGTCGACAGGGGGTAGAGGAAAAACTGTTTTTT. It codes for CASSRQGVEEKLFF.

This clone was counted between two and nine times. The chain carries TRBV10-2 and TRBJ2-5, with 9 nucleotides matching TRBD2. Germline CDR1 is WSHSY and CDR2 is SAAADI. V gave up 0 bases and J gave up 3 bases; unmatched junction bases: 8. This CDR3 contains 17 residues. DNA for the CDR3: TGCGCCAGCAGTGAGTCTGTCGGCGGGGGGGCGAAAGAGACCCAGTACTTC. Protein: CASSESVGGGAKETQYF.

V gene TRBV27 combines with J gene TRBJ2-7; 7 bases map to TRBD1. The germline V gene encodes CDR1 MNHEY and CDR2 SMNVEV (reference sequence). The CDR3 runs 14 residues. Unmatched junction bases numbered 7, after V lost 6 bases and J lost 2 bases. As DNA, the CDR3 is TGTGCCAGCAGCCTGCCGGGACAGACCTACGAGCAGTACTTC. Protein: CASSLPGQTYEQYF.

The CDR3 DNA sequence: TGCGCCAGCAGCCCCGGAGGGGGGTTGAACACTGAAGCTTTCTTT. Protein sequence: CASSPGGGLNTEAFF. This rearrangement joins TRBV4-1 to TRBJ1-1, with D possibly being TRBD1 (6 bases). The V gene's germline CDR1 is MGHRA and CDR2 YSYEKL. The CDR3 extends over 15 amino acids. V was shortened by 4 bases and J by 0 bases, with 12 bases between the two germline ends.

The chain employs TRBV27 and TRBJ2-3; TRBD1 aligns across 7 bases. This CDR3 spans 15 amino acids. V lost 6 bases, J lost 2 bases, and 8 bases stayed unmatched. Per the germline V gene, CDR1 is MNHEY and CDR2 is SMNVEV (reference sequence). The CDR3: CASRTTGAVTDTQYF. The CDR3 nucleotides read TGTGCCAGCAGGACCACAGGGGCGGTCACAGATACGCAGTATTTT.

The V and J genes are TRBV29-1 and TRBJ1-2, with D tentatively TRBD1 (6 bases). The germline V and J ends were trimmed by 7 bases and 6 bases, with 15 bases remaining between them. CDR3 length: 12 residues. The germline V gene encodes CDR1 SQVTM and CDR2 ANQGSEA. CDR3 nucleotides: TGCAGCGCAACAACAGGGCTTAATGGCTACACCTTC. Amino acid sequence: CSATTGLNGYTF.

The chain is built from TRBV7-9 and TRBJ2-1, with D hard to call. The CDR3 sequence is 13 residues long. V dropped 2 bases and J dropped 10 bases, with 12 bases sitting between them. The germline CDR1 and CDR2 sequences are SEHNR and FQNEAQ (reference sequence). CDR3 nucleotides: TGTGCCAGCAGCTTACAGTCCTCTGGGGAGCAGTTCTTC. As protein: CASSLQSSGEQFF.

V is TRBV15 and J is TRBJ2-5; TRBD2 matches at 8 bases. J was trimmed by 4 bases and V by 8 bases; bases with no gene match: 6. This CDR3 is 13 amino acids long. CDR1 is LNHNV and CDR2 is YYDKDF in the germline V gene (reference sequence). CDR3 in amino acids: CATARGVRETQYF. For the CDR3, the DNA is TGTGCCACCGCGCGGGGGGTTCGAGAGACCCAGTACTTC.

This sequence joins TRBV11-2 and TRBJ2-6, with D possibly TRBD2 on 5 matching bases. Germline lookup yields CDR1 SGHAT and CDR2 FQNNGV. V was trimmed by 5 bases and J by 1 base, leaving 18 bases between them. CDR3 length equals 18 residues. The CDR3 DNA sequence: TGTGCCAGCAGCCAAGTCGGGGAAGGGAGTTCTGGGGCCAACGTCCTGACTTTC. It codes for CASSQVGEGSSGANVLTF.

J is TRBJ2-3 and V is TRBV30; 8 bases are shared with TRBD1. Germline V gene lookup returns CDR1 GTSNPN and CDR2 SVGIG (reference sequence). V trimming: 5 bases; J trimming: 6 bases; junction bases outside the gene matches: 7. The CDR3 loop spans 13 amino acids. Here the CDR3 DNA reads TGTGCCTGGGGGAGGACAGGGCGGGATACGCAGTATTTT. Protein: CAWGRTGRDTQYF. Full variable domain (rest looked up from reference TRBV30 and TRBJ2-3): SQTIHQWPATLVQPVGSPLSLECTVEGTSNPNLYWYRQAAGRGLQLLFYSVGIGQISSEVPQNLSASRPQDRQFILSSKKLLLSDSGFYLCAWGRTGRDTQYFGPGTRLTVL.

With respect to this clone: The same CDR3 arises from other DNA sequences in this sample as well. The chain carries TRBV13 and TRBJ2-1; TRBD2 agrees at 7 bases. Germline CDR1 reads PRHDT; CDR2 reads FYEKMQ (reference sequence). This CDR3 has 13 amino acids. J lost 7 bases, V lost 3 bases, and 3 bases had no gene match. CDR3 DNA: TGTGCCAGCAGCTTGGGAGGGCGGAATGAGCAGTTCTTC. Its protein is CASSLGGRNEQFF.

This chain connects TRBV5-1 to TRBJ2-3, with TRBD1 as a possible D gene (5 bases). Germline V lookup: CDR1 SGHRS, CDR2 YFSETQ. The CDR3 runs 11 residues. V shed 0 bases and J shed 9 bases, with 5 bases lying between them. CDR3 in DNA: TGCGCCAGCAGCTTGGAGGGGACGCAGTATTTT. It codes for CASSLEGTQYF.

J is TRBJ2-3 and V is TRBV18, with TRBD1 matching 8 bases. J was trimmed by 1 base and V by 0 bases; bases with no gene match: 0. The CDR3 is made up of 15 amino acids. CDR1 is KGHSH and CDR2 is LQKENI in the germline V gene. This CDR3 is CASSPPGQGTDTQYF. DNA for the CDR3: TGTGCCAGCTCACCACCGGGACAGGGCACAGATACGCAGTATTTT. Variable domain in full (rest from reference TRBV18 and TRBJ2-3): NAGVMQNPRHLVRRRGQEARLRCSPMKGHSHVYWYRQLPEEGLKFMVYLQKENIIDESGMPKERFSAEFPKEGPSILRIQQVVRGDSAAYFCASSPPGQGTDTQYFGPGTRLTVL.

J is TRBJ2-1 and V is TRBV9, with a tentative D call TRBD1 (6 bases). V was shortened by 0 bases and J by 2 bases, with 12 bases between the two germline ends. This CDR3 contains 16 residues. In germline, CDR1 is SGDLS, CDR2 YYNGEE. The CDR3 region is CASSVALGAPYNEQFF. CDR3 sequence (DNA): TGTGCCAGCAGCGTAGCGTTGGGGGCCCCCTACAATGAGCAGTTCTTC.

J is TRBJ1-5 and V is TRBV5-1, with D perhaps matching TRBD1 (5 bases). The CDR3 has 16 residues. The germline gives CDR1 SGHRS, CDR2 YFSETQ. V was shortened by 0 bases and J by 1 base, with 11 bases between the two germline ends. Here the CDR3 DNA reads TGCGCCAGCAGCTTGGATGGGGACCTGAGCAATCAGCCCCAGCATTTT. Protein product: CASSLDGDLSNQPQHF.

V usage is TRBV30 and J usage is TRBJ1-1, with 11 positions matching TRBD1. In germline, CDR1 is GTSNPN, CDR2 SVGIG (reference sequence). V lost 2 bases, J lost 7 bases, and 9 bases stayed unmatched. CDR3 length: 15 amino acids. The CDR3 sequence is CAWSPGQGAADEAFF. CDR3 DNA: TGTGCCTGGAGTCCTGGACAGGGGGCGGCTGATGAAGCTTTCTTT.

The chain couples TRBV18 to TRBJ2-1; 11 bases are a match to TRBD2. Germline V gene data show CDR1 as KGHSH and CDR2 as LQKENI. V shed 2 bases, J shed 3 bases, and the junction held 6 bases outside the gene matches. The CDR3 is 17 residues long. As DNA, the CDR3 is TGTGCCAGCTCACCATCGGCTAGCGGGGGGTTCTACAATGAGCAGTTCTTC. Protein sequence: CASSPSASGGFYNEQFF.

CDR3 in amino acids: CASHDNNEQFF. CDR3 in DNA: TGTGCCAGCCACGATAACAATGAGCAGTTCTTC. This sequence joins TRBV19 and TRBJ2-1; D ambiguous. Between the trimmed V and J ends, which lost 9 bases and 5 bases, there was a span of 8 bases. The germline V gene has CDR1 LNHDA and CDR2 SQIVND (reference sequence). This CDR3 has 11 residues.

The rearrangement uses TRBV4-3 and TRBJ2-1; a weak D match, TRBD2 (6 bases). Per germline, CDR1 LGHNA and CDR2 YSLEER. The CDR3 has 15 residues. Trimming took off 3 bases at V and 8 bases at J, with 17 bases between the two ends. The CDR3 region is CASSHGTGFSYEQFF. CDR3 coding DNA: TGCGCCAGCAGCCATGGGACTGGATTCTCCTATGAGCAGTTCTTC.

Regarding this clone: This sample includes further DNA sequences coding for the same CDR3. The V gene is TRBV5-6, the J gene TRBJ2-7, with 9 bases that match TRBD1. The V and J ends lost 4 bases and 1 base, in that order; junction bases with no gene match: 3. The CDR3 consists of 14 residues. The germline V gene encodes CDR1 SGHDT and CDR2 YYEEEE. The CDR3 DNA sequence: TGTGCCAGCAGCCCCGGGACAGGGTCCTACGAGCAGTACTTC. Protein product: CASSPGTGSYEQYF. The entire variable domain, with the rest obtained from reference TRBV5-6 and TRBJ2-7, is as follows: DAGVTQSPTHLIKTRGQQVTLRCSPKSGHDTVSWYQQALGQGPQFIFQYYEEEERQRGNFPDRFSGHQFPNYSSELNVNALLLGDSALYLCASSPGTGSYEQYFGPGTRLTVT.

This clone turned up a few times. The CDR3 sequence: CASSSLGTGSYEQYF. The DNA for the CDR3 is TGTGCCAGCAGCTCGCTAGGGACAGGCTCCTACGAGCAGTACTTC. This chain joins TRBV5-6 and TRBJ2-7; 8 nucleotides align to TRBD1. From germline, CDR1 is SGHDT and CDR2 YYEEEE. The length of the CDR3 is 15 residues. The junction had 5 bases not matched to a gene; V was cut back by 3 bases and J by 0 bases.